This T cell receptor (beta chain) was documented in a study of identical twins. Points from the study as a whole: Conclusions came from cross-sectional statistical analysis, not from following the same donors. Memory repertoires showed no such pattern, whereas abundant cord blood beta clonotypes carried fewer insertions.

A universal primer site arose from template switching, and cDNA bore unique molecular identifiers. TCRdb re-derived calls from the 5' RACE reads in MiXCR, one entry per CDR3 protein. This sample has 200,000 to 300,000 distinct CDR3 sequences, with 6% to 8% found just once. A word on this clonotype: Its antigen is not identified.

The J segment lost 4 bases and the V segment lost 4 bases, leaving 4 bases of the junction unmatched. Per germline, CDR1 SQVTM and CDR2 ANQGSEA. This CDR3 contains 13 residues. The sample was also linked to a second study, of yellow fever vaccine responses in identical twins. That paper adds: Reportedly, the T cell response mounted by twins to vaccine seemed partly convergent, partly personalized.

The chain combines TRBV29-1 with TRBJ2-3; 8 nucleotides line up with TRBD2. This clonotype was sampled from a woman aged 18-29 years in good health. Sequenced sample: CD8+ T cells sorted from blood. CDR3 sequence (DNA): TGCAGCGTTGTTAGCGGGGAGGCAGATACGCAGTATTTT. Translating it yields CSVVSGEADTQYF.